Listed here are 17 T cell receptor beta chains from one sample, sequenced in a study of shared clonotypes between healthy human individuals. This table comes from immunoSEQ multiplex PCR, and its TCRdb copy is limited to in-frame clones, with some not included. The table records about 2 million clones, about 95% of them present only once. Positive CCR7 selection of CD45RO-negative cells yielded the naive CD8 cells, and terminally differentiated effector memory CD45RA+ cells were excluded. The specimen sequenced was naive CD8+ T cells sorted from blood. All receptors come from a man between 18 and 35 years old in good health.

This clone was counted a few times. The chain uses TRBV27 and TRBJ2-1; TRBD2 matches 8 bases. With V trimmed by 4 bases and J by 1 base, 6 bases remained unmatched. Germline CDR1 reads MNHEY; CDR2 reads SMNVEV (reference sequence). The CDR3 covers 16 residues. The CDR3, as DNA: TGTGCCAGCAGTTCAAGGGGCGGGGGGTCCTACAATGAGCAGTTCTTC. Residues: CASSSRGGGSYNEQFF.

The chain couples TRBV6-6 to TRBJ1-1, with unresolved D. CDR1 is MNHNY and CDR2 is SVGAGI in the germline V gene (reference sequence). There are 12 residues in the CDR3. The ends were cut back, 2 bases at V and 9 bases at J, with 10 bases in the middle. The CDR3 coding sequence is TGTGCCAGCAGTTACGAAAGGGAAAAAGCTTTCTTT. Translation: CASSYEREKAFF.

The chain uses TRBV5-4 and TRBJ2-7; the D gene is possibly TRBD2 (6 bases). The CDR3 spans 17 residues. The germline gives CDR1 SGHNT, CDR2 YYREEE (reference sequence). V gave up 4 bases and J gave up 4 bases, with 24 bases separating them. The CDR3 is CASSLRGRGGLMYEQYF. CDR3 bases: TGTGCCAGCAGCCTGCGGGGTCGGGGAGGATTAATGTACGAGCAGTACTTC.

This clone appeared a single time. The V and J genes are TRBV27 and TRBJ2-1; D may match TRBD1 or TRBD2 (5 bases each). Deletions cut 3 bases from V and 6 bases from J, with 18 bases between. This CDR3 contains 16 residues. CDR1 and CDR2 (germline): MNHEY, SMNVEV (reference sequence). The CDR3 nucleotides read TGTGCCAGCAGTTTGACCGGGACCCACGGTCCCAATGAGCAGTTCTTC. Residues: CASSLTGTHGPNEQFF.

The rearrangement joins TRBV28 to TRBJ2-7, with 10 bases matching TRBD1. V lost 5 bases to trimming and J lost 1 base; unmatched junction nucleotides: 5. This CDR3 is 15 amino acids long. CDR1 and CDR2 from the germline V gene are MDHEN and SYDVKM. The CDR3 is CASSVGTGVSYEQYF. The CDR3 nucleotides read TGTGCCAGCAGTGTGGGGACAGGGGTGTCCTACGAGCAGTACTTC.

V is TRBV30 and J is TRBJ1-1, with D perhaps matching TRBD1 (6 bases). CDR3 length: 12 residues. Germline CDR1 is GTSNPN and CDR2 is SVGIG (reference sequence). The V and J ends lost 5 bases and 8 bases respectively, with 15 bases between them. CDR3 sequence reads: CAWGGGSGEAFF. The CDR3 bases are TGTGCCTGGGGAGGGGGGAGTGGCGAAGCTTTCTTT.

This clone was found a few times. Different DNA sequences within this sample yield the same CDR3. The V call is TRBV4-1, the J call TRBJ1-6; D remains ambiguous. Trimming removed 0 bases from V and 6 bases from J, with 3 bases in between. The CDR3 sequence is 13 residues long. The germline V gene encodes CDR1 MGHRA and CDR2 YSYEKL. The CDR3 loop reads CASSQDGNSPLHF. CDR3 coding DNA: TGCGCCAGCAGCCAAGATGGTAATTCACCCCTCCACTTT.

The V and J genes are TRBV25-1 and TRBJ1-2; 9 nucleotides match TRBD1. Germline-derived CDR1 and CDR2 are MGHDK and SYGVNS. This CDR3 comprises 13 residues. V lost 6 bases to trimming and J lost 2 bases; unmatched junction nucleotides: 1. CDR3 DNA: TGTGCCAGCAGCGACAGGGGGAACTATGGCTACACCTTC. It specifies CASSDRGNYGYTF.

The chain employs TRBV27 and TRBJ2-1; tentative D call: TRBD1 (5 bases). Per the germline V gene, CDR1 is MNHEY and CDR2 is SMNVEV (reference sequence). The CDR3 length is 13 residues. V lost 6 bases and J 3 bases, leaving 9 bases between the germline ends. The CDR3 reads CASSFRDYNEQFF. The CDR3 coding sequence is TGTGCCAGCAGCTTCAGGGACTACAATGAGCAGTTCTTC.

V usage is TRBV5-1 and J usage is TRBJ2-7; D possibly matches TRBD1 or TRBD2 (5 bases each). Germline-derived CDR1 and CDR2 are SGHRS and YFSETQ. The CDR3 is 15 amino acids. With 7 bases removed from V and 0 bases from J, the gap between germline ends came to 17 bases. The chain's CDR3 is CASAPGTDLSYEQYF. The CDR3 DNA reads TGCGCCAGCGCCCCCGGGACCGACCTCTCCTACGAGCAGTACTTC.

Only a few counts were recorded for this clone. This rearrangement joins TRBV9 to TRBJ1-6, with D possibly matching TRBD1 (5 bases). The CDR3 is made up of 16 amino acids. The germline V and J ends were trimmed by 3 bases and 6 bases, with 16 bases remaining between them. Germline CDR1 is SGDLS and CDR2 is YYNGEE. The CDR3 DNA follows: TGTGCCAGCAGCGGAGGGGTTCTACCCGGTAATTCACCCCTCCACTTT. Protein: CASSGGVLPGNSPLHF. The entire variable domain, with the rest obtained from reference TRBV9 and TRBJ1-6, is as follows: DSGVTQTPKHLITATGQRVTLRCSPRSGDLSVYWYQQSLDQGLQFLIQYYNGEERAKGNILERFSAQQFPDLHSELNLSSLELGDSALYFCASSGGVLPGNSPLHFGNGTRLTVT.

The CDR3 nucleotides are TGTGCCAGCAGCCCGGGAAGGGGAACCTACGAGCAGTACTTC. This gives the protein CASSPGRGTYEQYF. The V gene is TRBV28, the J gene TRBJ2-7, with D perhaps being TRBD1 or TRBD2 (5 bases each). Germline CDR1 MDHEN, CDR2 SYDVKM. V lost 6 bases to trimming and J lost 2 bases, with 14 bases between them. This CDR3 spans 14 amino acids.

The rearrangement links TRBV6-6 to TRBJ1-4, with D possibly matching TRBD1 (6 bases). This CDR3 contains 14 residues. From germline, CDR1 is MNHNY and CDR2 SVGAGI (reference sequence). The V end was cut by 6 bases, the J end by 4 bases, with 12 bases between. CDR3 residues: CASSRDIHNEKLFF. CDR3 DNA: TGTGCCAGCAGCAGGGACATCCATAATGAAAAACTGTTTTTT.

CDR3 sequence reads: CASSQDHTAFYEQYF. CDR3 sequence (DNA): TGCGCCAGCAGCCAAGATCACACGGCGTTCTACGAGCAGTACTTC. The V and J genes are TRBV4-3 and TRBJ2-7; D is unresolved. This CDR3 is 15 amino acids long. V dropped 0 bases and J dropped 3 bases, with 12 bases sitting between them. Germline-derived CDR1 and CDR2 are LGHNA and YSLEER.

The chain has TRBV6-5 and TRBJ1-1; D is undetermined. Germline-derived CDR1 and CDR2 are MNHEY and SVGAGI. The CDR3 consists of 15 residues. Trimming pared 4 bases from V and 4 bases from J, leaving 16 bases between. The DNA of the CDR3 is TGTGCCAGCAGTTCCCCCCTTATATCGGCCACTGAAGCTTTCTTT. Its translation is CASSSPLISATEAFF.

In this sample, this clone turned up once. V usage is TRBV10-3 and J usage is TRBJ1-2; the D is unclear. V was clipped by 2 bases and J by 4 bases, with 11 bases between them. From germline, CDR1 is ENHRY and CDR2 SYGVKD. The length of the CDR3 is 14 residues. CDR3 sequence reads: CAISEGRIPYGYTF. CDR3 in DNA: TGTGCCATCAGTGAGGGCAGAATTCCCTATGGCTACACCTTC.

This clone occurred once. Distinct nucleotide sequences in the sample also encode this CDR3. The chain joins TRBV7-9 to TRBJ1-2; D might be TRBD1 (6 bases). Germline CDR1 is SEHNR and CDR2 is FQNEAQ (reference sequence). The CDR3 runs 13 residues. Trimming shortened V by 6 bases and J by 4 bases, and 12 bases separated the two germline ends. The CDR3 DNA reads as TGTGCCAGCAGTCCCGGACAGATCTATGGCTACACCTTC. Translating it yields CASSPGQIYGYTF.